This T cell receptor beta chain originates from a study of blood T cell repertoires in COVID-19. Overall study: Collection of acute and convalescent COVID-19 samples took place in the United States, Italy and Spain. T cells, B-cell-depleted T cells, or PBMCs provided the cDNA or gDNA that served as material.

As processed by the authors: Estimation of nucleated cell counts was performed using reference gene primer amplification. Data came from immunoSEQ multiplex PCR; TCRdb stores just in-frame clones and leaves some out. That table is the source of V, J and clone size, and D and trimming were worked out from the DNA. The sample lists some 160,000 clones, approximately 91% occurring once. Followed longitudinally, the Seattle patients had been enrolled during active infection. CDR1 is LNHNV, CDR2 YYDKDF, per germline (reference sequence). With 1 base removed from V and 7 bases from J, the gap between germline ends came to 14 bases. This CDR3 spans 16 amino acids.

The sample taken for sequencing was peripheral blood. This clonotype originated in a man aged 18-30 years with COVID-19, enrolled during active disease. The chain has TRBV15 and TRBJ1-6, with a weak D call TRBD1 (5 bases). The CDR3 spells CATSRGQGYRNSPLHF. CDR3 sequence (DNA): TGTGCCACCAGCAGAGGGCAGGGTTACAGGAATTCACCCCTCCACTTT. The whole variable domain, filled in from reference TRBV15 and TRBJ1-6, reads DAMVIQNPRYQVTQFGKPVTLSCSQTLNHNVMYWYQQKSSQAPKLLFHYYDKDFNNEADTPDNFQSRRPNTSFCFLDIRSPGLGDTAMYLCATSRGQGYRNSPLHFGNGTRLTVT.